The 22 T cell receptor beta chains below all came from one sample that was sequenced in a study of Graves' ophthalmopathy and Graves' hyperthyroidism. Amplified material comprised TCR beta CDR3 regions derived from RNA transcripts. First-round RT-PCR used HTBI primers; second-round multiplex PCR followed. Each CDR3 protein is one row after TCRdb ran MiXCR on the multiplex PCR reads. The table includes about 600,000 distinct CDR3 sequences, 39% detected once. The sample taken for sequencing was peripheral blood or thyroid tissue (not recorded which). All receptors come from an adult man with Graves' hyperthyroidism.

Points on this clonotype: Germline is not matched at one junction end, which may reflect a read error. The chain carries TRBV14 and TRBJ2-7; 8 bases are shared with TRBD2. The CDR3 extends over 15 amino acids. Germline V CDR1 and CDR2: SGHDN, FVKESK. The CDR3 is CASSKTSDGGYGQYF. The DNA for the CDR3 is TGTGCCAGCAGCAAGACTAGCGACGGAGGCTACGGGCAGTACTTC. Complete variable domain (other parts from reference TRBV14 and TRBJ2-7): EAGVTQFPSHSVIEKGQTVTLRCDPISGHDNLYWYRRVMGKEIKFLLHFVKESKQDESGMPNNRFLAERTGGTYSTLKVQPAELEDSGVYFCASSKTSDGGYGQYFGPGTRLTVT.

This clonotype was seen a handful of times. Its ends do not fully match the called genes, so a read error is possible. This rearrangement joins TRBV3-1 to TRBJ1-2, with 7 bases fitting TRBD1. Looked up from germline, CDR1 is LGHDT and CDR2 is YNNKEL (reference sequence). The CDR3 has 15 residues. The CDR3 region is CASSQAGTAKYGYTF. CDR3 bases: TGTGCCAGCAGCCAAGCCGGGACAGCTAAATATGGCTACACCTTC.

The chain combines TRBV29-1 with TRBJ1-1, with 7 bases aligning to TRBD1. The V gene's germline CDR1 is SQVTM and CDR2 ANQGSEA. The V gene end was trimmed by 7 bases and the J gene end by 7 bases; junction bases not matched to a gene: 3. The CDR3 consists of 10 residues. CDR3 sequence: CSDRDSEAFF. CDR3 in DNA: TGCAGCGACCGGGACAGTGAAGCTTTCTTT.

This clonotype was counted ten times or more. The gene calls are TRBV25-1 and TRBJ1-1; D unclear. This CDR3 comprises 11 residues. Germline CDR1 is MGHDK and CDR2 is SYGVNS. With 2 bases removed from V and 5 bases from J, the gap between germline ends came to 3 bases. The CDR3 bases are TGTGCCAGCAGTGAAGGGACTGAAGCTTTCTTT. This gives the protein CASSEGTEAFF.

The chain has TRBV19 and TRBJ2-5; perhaps TRBD2 as D (6 bases). V shed 6 bases and J shed 0 bases, with 8 bases lying between them. This CDR3 has 13 amino acids. Germline CDR1 is LNHDA and CDR2 is SQIVND (reference sequence). The CDR3 nucleotides are TGTGCCAGTAGACGGGAGTACCAAGAGACCCAGTACTTC. Translated: CASRREYQETQYF.

This chain links TRBV28 with TRBJ1-5; possibly TRBD1 for D (5 bases). The CDR3 is 11 residues long. Germline loops: CDR1 MDHEN, CDR2 SYDVKM. V dropped 2 bases and J dropped 11 bases, with 7 bases sitting between them. CDR3 residues: CASSLTGAQHF. CDR3 DNA: TGTGCCAGCAGTTTAACGGGGGCCCAGCATTTT.

V is TRBV7-9 and J is TRBJ2-6, with 11 bases fitting TRBD2. CDR1 and CDR2 (germline): SEHNR, FQNEAQ (reference sequence). The CDR3 consists of 16 residues. The ends lost 5 bases at V and 4 bases at J; junction bases unmatched: 4. CDR3 residues: CASSPRTSGGANVLTF. As DNA, the CDR3 is TGTGCCAGCAGCCCCAGGACTAGCGGGGGGGCCAACGTCCTGACTTTC. Full variable domain (outside the CDR3, taken from reference TRBV7-9 and TRBJ2-6): DTGVSQNPRHKITKRGQNVTFRCDPISEHNRLYWYRQTLGQGPEFLTYFQNEAQLEKSRLLSDRFSAERPKGSFSTLEIQRTEQGDSAMYLCASSPRTSGGANVLTFGAGSRLTVL.

About this clonotype itself: This may come from a read error, since a much larger clone is one base off. The chain employs TRBV29-1 and TRBJ1-1; D is undetermined. The CDR3 runs 14 residues. Germline CDR1 and CDR2: SQVTM and ANQGSEA. The DNA for the CDR3 is TGCAGTGCTCCCGGACCGAGTCTGAGCACTGAAGCTTTCTTT. Its protein is CSAPGPSLSTEAFF.

This sequence joins TRBV25-1 and TRBJ1-1; TRBD1 matches 12 bases. J gave up 1 base and V 6 bases, and 6 bases lay outside the gene matches. The CDR3 is 16 amino acids. In germline, CDR1 is MGHDK, CDR2 SYGVNS. CDR3 DNA: TGTGCCAGCAGCGAAGGGACAGGGGGCACGAACACTGAAGCTTTCTTT. This sequence encodes CASSEGTGGTNTEAFF.

This clonotype has at least ten counts. The J gene is TRBJ2-7, the V gene TRBV6-5, with D possibly being TRBD2 (6 bases). CDR3 length: 13 amino acids. Deletions cut 6 bases from V and 3 bases from J, with 12 bases between. The germline CDR1 and CDR2 sequences are MNHEY and SVGAGI. The CDR3 DNA follows: TGTGCCAGCAGGGCGGGACGGATCTACGAGCAGTACTTC. Protein product: CASRAGRIYEQYF.

As for this clonotype: A much bigger clone sits one base away, suggesting this may be a read error. V gene TRBV19 combines with J gene TRBJ1-6; D perhaps matches TRBD1 (6 bases). There are 15 residues in the CDR3. V was clipped by 7 bases and J by 9 bases, with 19 bases between them. Germline CDR1 reads LNHDA; CDR2 reads SQIVND (reference sequence). CDR3 loop: CASNLPGEPSSPLHF. CDR3 nucleotides: TGTGCCAGTAACCTCCCAGGGGAGCCTAGTTCACCCCTCCACTTT. Using reference TRBV19 and TRBJ1-6 for the parts outside the CDR3, the full variable domain is DGGITQSPKYLFRKEGQNVTLSCEQNLNHDAMYWYRQDPGQGLRLIYYSQIVNDFQKGDIAEGYSVSREKKESFPLTVTSAQKNPTAFYLCASNLPGEPSSPLHFGNGTRLTVT.

Here the CDR3 reads CSARVLPIGTTGTEAFF. Written as DNA, the CDR3 is TGCAGTGCTAGAGTCCTCCCCATCGGGACGACGGGCACTGAAGCTTTCTTT. The V call is TRBV20-1, the J call TRBJ1-1, with D maybe TRBD1 (5 bases). Per germline, CDR1 DFQATT and CDR2 SNEGSKA (reference sequence). This CDR3 spans 17 amino acids. The V end was cut by 1 base, the J end by 4 bases, with 22 bases between.

This clonotype was recorded at least ten times. The chain uses TRBV12-3 or TRBV12-4 and TRBJ2-5; D tentatively reads TRBD1 or TRBD2 (5 bases each). The V end was cut by 7 bases, the J end by 4 bases, with 22 bases between. CDR3 length equals 16 residues. The CDR3 nucleotides are TGTGCCAGCACCCATTCCGGGGCCTCAGCGCGAGAGACCCAGTACTTC. It yields the protein CASTHSGASARETQYF.

Ten or more counts support this clonotype. This rearrangement joins TRBV12-3 or TRBV12-4 to TRBJ2-2; no firm D call. This CDR3 has 15 amino acids. Trimming shortened V by 4 bases and J by 1 base, and 10 bases separated the two germline ends. In DNA, the CDR3 is TGTGCCAGCAGTTCGAGCCGAAAGAACACCGGGGAGCTGTTTTTT. Its translation is CASSSSRKNTGELFF.

The chain couples TRBV7-3 to TRBJ2-7, with 8 bases aligning to TRBD1. The CDR3 runs 13 residues. J gave up 6 bases and V 5 bases, and 6 bases lay outside the gene matches. Germline V lookup: CDR1 SGHTA, CDR2 FQGTGA. In DNA, the CDR3 is TGTGCCAGCAGCCGGACAGGGTTGGGCGAGCAGTACTTC. This codes for CASSRTGLGEQYF. The full variable domain, in which reference TRBV7-3 and TRBJ2-7 provide the parts outside the CDR3, is GAGVSQTPSNKVTEKGKYVELRCDPISGHTALYWYRQSLGQGPEFLIYFQGTGAADDSGLPNDRFFAVRPEGSVSTLKIQRTERGDSAVYLCASSRTGLGEQYFGPGTRLTVT.

This clonotype has a single count. A much larger clone lies one base from this, so it may be a read error. The chain has TRBV5-1 and TRBJ2-7, with D possibly TRBD2 on 7 matching bases. CDR3 length equals 15 residues. From germline, CDR1 is SGHRS and CDR2 YFSETQ. V lost 0 bases to trimming and J lost 5 bases, with 15 bases between them. CDR3 sequence: CASSLVLGGRNEQYF. CDR3 DNA: TGCGCCAGCAGCTTGGTTCTCGGGGGGCGTAACGAGCAGTACTTC.

This clonotype was counted many times. The chain uses TRBV12-3 or TRBV12-4 and TRBJ2-7; a weak D match, TRBD2 (6 bases). CDR3 length equals 15 residues. V gave up 3 bases and J gave up 0 bases, with 12 bases separating them. CDR3 sequence (DNA): TGTGCCAGCAGTTTTGGGGACTCCAGCTCCTACGAGCAGTACTTC. This codes for CASSFGDSSSYEQYF.

This chain uses TRBV9 with TRBJ1-4; 7 bases line up with TRBD1. CDR3 length: 16 amino acids. Trimming at V came to 3 bases and at J to 4 bases, leaving 9 bases not matched to a gene. The V gene's germline CDR1 is SGDLS and CDR2 YYNGEE. This chain's CDR3 is CASSDRQGSGNEKLFF. The DNA for the CDR3 is TGTGCCAGCAGCGACCGACAGGGATCGGGTAATGAAAAACTGTTTTTT.

This chain links TRBV25-1 with TRBJ1-2; D is perhaps TRBD1 (5 bases). Germline CDR1 is MGHDK and CDR2 is SYGVNS. The ends were cut back, 4 bases at V and 4 bases at J, with 16 bases in the middle. The CDR3 is made up of 15 amino acids. The CDR3 nucleotides read TGTGCCAGCAGTGGTCTGAAGGGGATGGTCTATGGCTACACCTTC. Translated: CASSGLKGMVYGYTF.

This chain links TRBV7-4 with TRBJ2-7, with 9 positions matching TRBD2. This CDR3 spans 12 amino acids. CDR1 and CDR2 from the germline V gene are SGHVT and SQSDAQ. V lost 4 bases to trimming and J lost 5 bases; unmatched junction nucleotides: 0. The CDR3 DNA sequence: TGTGCCAGCAGCTCTAGCGGGAACGAGCAGTACTTC. Translated, it gives CASSSSGNEQYF.

The V call is TRBV29-1, the J call TRBJ1-1; D ambiguous. The CDR3 is 13 amino acids. Germline lookup yields CDR1 SQVTM and CDR2 ANQGSEA. Trimming took 5 bases from V and 6 from J, leaving 16 bases between them. DNA for the CDR3: TGCAGCGTTCTACGGACGTCGAGGTCTGAAGCTTTCTTT. It codes for CSVLRTSRSEAFF.

This clonotype was detected many times. V usage is TRBV4-2 and J usage is TRBJ2-7; 11 nucleotides agree with TRBD2. CDR3 size: 16 residues. After removal of 0 bases from V and 3 bases from J, the junction contained 4 bases not matched to a gene. The germline V gene has CDR1 LGHNA and CDR2 YNFKEQ. CDR3 protein: CASSQETSGAIYEQYF. Written as DNA, the CDR3 is TGTGCCAGCAGCCAAGAGACTAGCGGGGCAATCTACGAGCAGTACTTC.